This T cell receptor (beta chain) is from a study of cytomegalovirus exposure and HLA in healthy donors. Overall study findings and caveats: In vitro, three CMV-associated chains proved specific for CMV antigens. As was reported, the classifier diagnosed cytomegalovirus status with high specificity and sensitivity. According to an earlier analysis, most TCR beta V segments yielded productive rearrangements about 90% or about 30% of the time. Rarity characterized most TCR sequences, yet some public TCRs appeared in many donors.

There are 16 residues in the CDR3. CDR1 is MGHRA, CDR2 YSYEKL, per germline. J lost 5 bases, V lost 1 base, and 8 bases had no gene match. Details on this clone: Its specificity is unknown.

Vbeta (60) and Jbeta (13) primers were used in the PCR. Clones were read by immunoSEQ multiplex PCR, and TCRdb kept only the in-frame ones, dropping some. The sample's table shows about 39,000 clones. The sequenced sample consisted of PBMCs. The chain employs TRBV4-1 and TRBJ1-2; 9 nucleotides align to TRBD1. This receptor was identified in a woman aged 25-40 years in good health and CMV-seropositive. The CDR3 DNA follows: TGCGCCAGCAGCCAAGGAGACAGGGGGTGGTGGTATGGCTACACCTTC. Translating it yields CASSQGDRGWWYGYTF.